Listed below are T cell receptor beta chains from one sample, sequenced in a study of cytomegalovirus exposure and HLA in healthy donors. Assay used: immunoSEQ multiplex PCR; TCRdb lists only in-frame clones, some missing. Across 200,000 to 250,000 clones, the top ten clones capture approximately 0.98% of the sample. The specimen was PBMCs. The receptor source for this set is a woman younger than 45 in good health and CMV-seropositive. Each CDR3 is given without its conserved first and last residue. D genes are given only for firm matches.

>TRBV4-3|TRBD2
ASSPRLAGEDTQY
>TRBV28|.
ASSFGLYGYT
>TRBV27|.
ASSLSVSSYNEQF
>TRBV30|.
AWRRHPNTEAF
>TRBV4-3|TRBD2
ASSQDGTSGFEQY
>TRBV7-2|TRBD2
ASRVPGGGETQY
>TRBV6-5|TRBD1
ASSYQTGNYEQY
>TRBV5-1|TRBD2
ASQGLAGGLNTGELF
>TRBV9|.
ASKTGNTDTQY
>TRBV28|.
ASRSSGANVLT
>TRBV11-2|.
ASTPLRGRGYNEQF
>TRBV30|.
AWSRGGEQPQH
>TRBV6-5|TRBD2
ASAGASGRGETQY
>TRBV9|TRBD2
ASSVGGGSVYEQY
>TRBV2|.
ASSRTPDTQY
>TRBV12-5|.
ASGSAGGWRAGELF
>TRBV5-6|TRBD2
ASSWRGEPVSTDTQY